This paragraph reports one T cell receptor (beta chain). This record belongs to a study of blood T cell repertoires in COVID-19. This CDR3 comprises 13 residues. The V end was cut by 2 bases, the J end by 6 bases, with 14 bases between. Germline V gene sequence: CDR1 GTSNPN, CDR2 SVGIG (reference sequence). Only in-frame clones appear in the TCRdb table, and some are missing; sequencing was by immunoSEQ multiplex PCR. Of roughly 270,000 clones in the sample, approximately 85% were seen once. The sample comprised peripheral blood. The V and J genes are TRBV30 and TRBJ2-7, with D unresolved. The sequence was collected from a man aged 45-65 years with active or convalescent COVID-19. The CDR3 DNA follows: TGTGCCTGGAGTTTTACTGACGGCGGCGAGCAGTACTTC. Protein product: CAWSFTDGGEQYF.